This T cell receptor beta chain was profiled in a study of cytomegalovirus exposure and HLA in healthy donors. Background on the study: About 80 million unique TCR sequences came from HLA-typed donors in an early release.

PCR was performed using 60 Vbeta and 13 Jbeta primers. Repertoires were generated with immunoSEQ multiplex PCR, while TCRdb's copy carries only in-frame clones and drops some. The data contain around 90,000 clones, around 62% of them seen just once; the ten biggest clones take up approximately 5.8%. V gave up 4 bases and J gave up 7 bases; unmatched junction bases: 1. The germline CDR1 and CDR2 sequences are LNHDA and SQIVND (reference sequence). There are 14 residues in the CDR3. A remark on this clone: The antigen is undetermined.

General study findings and limits: Indistinguishable V segments such as TRBV6-2 and TRBV6-3 were excluded.

The gene calls are TRBV19 and TRBJ1-6, with 10 bases aligning to TRBD1. Sequenced: PBMCs. The origin of this receptor is a woman in her twenties or thirties in good health and CMV-seropositive. The CDR3 sequence is CASSRGQGNSPLHF. CDR3 coding DNA: TGTGCCAGTAGTAGGGGACAGGGGAATTCACCCCTCCACTTT.